The 5 T cell receptor beta chains below were found in one sample sequenced in a study of shared clonotypes between healthy human individuals. TCRdb keeps only in-frame clones here, not all; method: immunoSEQ multiplex PCR. Of roughly 2.2 million clones in the sample, 92% were seen once. The sequenced sample was naive CD4+ T cells from PBMCs. Subset of the sample: CD45RA+ positively selected. Receptors originate from a man aged 18 to 30 in good health. Some clones in this sample may be carry-over from other donors' samples.

The chain combines TRBV30 with TRBJ2-1; TRBD2 aligns across 10 bases. The germline V gene encodes CDR1 GTSNPN and CDR2 SVGIG (reference sequence). With 3 bases clipped from V and 4 bases from J, the junction kept 12 bases outside the gene matches. The CDR3 totals 17 residues. The CDR3 is CAWRAALGSGRYNEQFF. The CDR3 DNA is TGTGCCTGGAGGGCCGCTTTGGGTAGCGGGAGGTACAATGAGCAGTTCTTC.

A word on this clone: Other DNA sequences in the same sample also yield this CDR3. The chain links TRBV25-1 to TRBJ2-7; D unclear. This CDR3 is built from 14 residues. Germline loops: CDR1 MGHDK, CDR2 SYGVNS. V was cut by 3 bases and J by 0 bases, with 9 bases left in between. The CDR3 reads CASSDPGRSYEQYF. The CDR3 DNA is TGTGCCAGCAGTGATCCTGGACGCTCCTACGAGCAGTACTTC.

The CDR3 coding sequence is TGTGCCAGCAGTTACTCGGGACAGGGGTTTAGTGCTGAAGCTTTCTTT. The encoded protein is CASSYSGQGFSAEAFF. The chain carries TRBV6-6 and TRBJ1-1, with 10 bases that match TRBD1. V was pared by 0 bases and J by 6 bases, with 7 bases of the junction left unmatched. Germline values: CDR1 MNHNY, CDR2 SVGAGI (reference sequence). The CDR3 contains 16 residues.

The rearrangement links TRBV11-3 to TRBJ2-1; D unresolved. The CDR3 is made up of 13 amino acids. The V end lost 4 bases, the J end lost 6 bases, and 10 bases lay between the germline ends. Germline assignment: CDR1 SGHNT and CDR2 YENEEA. Here the CDR3 DNA reads TGTGCCAGCAGCTCAGGACCATCCAATGAGCAGTTCTTC. Translation: CASSSGPSNEQFF.

The chain combines TRBV5-1 with TRBJ2-5, with D tentatively TRBD2 (6 bases). Trimming shortened V by 6 bases and J by 2 bases, and 14 bases separated the two germline ends. Germline V CDR1 and CDR2: SGHRS, YFSETQ. CDR3 length: 14 residues. The CDR3 nucleotides are TGCGCCAGCAATGGAGGGCCGGGTCAAGAGACCCAGTACTTC. Amino acids: CASNGGPGQETQYF.